These 14 T cell receptor beta chains originate from one sample sequenced in a study of blood T cell repertoires in COVID-19. Clones were sequenced by immunoSEQ multiplex PCR, and TCRdb holds only the in-frame ones, with some missing. This table has roughly 250,000 clones, around 90% appearing once. Sequencing was performed on peripheral blood. The receptors were sampled from a man aged 55 to 70 who had recovered from COVID-19.

CDR3 DNA sequence: TGTGCCAGCAGCTTGACAGGGGCGACCAATCAGCCCCAGCATTTT. Translation gives CASSLTGATNQPQHF. The chain is built from TRBV2 and TRBJ1-5; 8 nucleotides line up with TRBD1. Germline V gene lookup returns CDR1 SNHLY and CDR2 FYNNEI. The CDR3 is 15 amino acids. Germline trimming cut 6 bases from V and 3 bases from J; bases unmatched to any gene: 7.

DNA for the CDR3: TGTGCCAGCAGCCTAGGGGGGGGAGGTAGTCAGCCCCAGCATTTT. Translated: CASSLGGGGSQPQHF. The gene calls are TRBV9 and TRBJ1-5, with D possibly TRBD1 on 6 matching bases. Trimming stripped 4 bases from V and 6 bases from J, with 17 bases between. From germline, CDR1 is SGDLS and CDR2 YYNGEE. The CDR3 length is 15 residues.

This rearrangement joins TRBV5-1 to TRBJ2-2, with 7 bases aligning to TRBD1. V shed 1 base and J 8 bases; nucleotides not matched to a gene: 14. Germline CDR1 reads SGHRS; CDR2 reads YFSETQ. The CDR3 loop spans 17 amino acids. The CDR3 reads CASSLTVVTGAQGELFF. CDR3 sequence (DNA): TGCGCCAGCAGCTTGACGGTCGTCACAGGGGCCCAGGGGGAGCTGTTTTTT. Together with reference TRBV5-1 and TRBJ2-2, the CDR3 gives the full variable domain: KAGVTQTPRYLIKTRGQQVTLSCSPISGHRSVSWYQQTPGQGLQFLFEYFSETQRNKGNFPGRFSGRQFSNSRSEMNVSTLELGDSALYLCASSLTVVTGAQGELFFGEGSRLTVL.

The CDR3 region has the DNA TGTGCCAGCAGCCAAGATCTCCGGGGGGGGGATACGCAGTATTTT. Protein: CASSQDLRGGDTQYF. This chain joins TRBV3-1 (or the pseudogene TRBV3-2) and TRBJ2-3; 8 positions match TRBD2. Germline V CDR1 and CDR2: LGHDT, YNNKEL (reference sequence). There are 15 residues in the CDR3. V shed 0 bases and J 6 bases; nucleotides not matched to a gene: 5.

This sequence joins TRBV7-2 and TRBJ2-3, with D perhaps TRBD1 (7 bases). The V end was cut by 5 bases, the J end by 5 bases, with 11 bases between. CDR1 SGHTA and CDR2 FQGNSA come from the germline V gene. The CDR3 spans 13 residues. Here the CDR3 DNA reads TGTGCCAGCAGCCGACAGGGAGGAGATACGCAGTATTTT. It is translated as CASSRQGGDTQYF.

The chain carries TRBV18 and TRBJ2-3; the D gene is possibly TRBD1 (6 bases). The germline V gene encodes CDR1 KGHSH and CDR2 LQKENI. The ends were cut back, 6 bases at V and 3 bases at J, with 19 bases in the middle. The length of the CDR3 is 16 residues. The CDR3 loop is CASSPIRSRGTDTQYF. The CDR3 bases are TGTGCCAGCTCTCCTATTAGATCGAGGGGGACAGATACGCAGTATTTT.

The rearrangement links TRBV7-9 to TRBJ1-1; 7 bases fit TRBD1. Germline assignment: CDR1 SEHNR and CDR2 FQNEAQ (reference sequence). This CDR3 has 15 amino acids. Germline trimming cut 2 bases from V and 7 bases from J; bases unmatched to any gene: 10. The CDR3 sequence is CASSLFSQGGGEAFF. Here the CDR3 DNA reads TGTGCCAGCAGCTTATTTAGTCAGGGGGGCGGTGAAGCTTTCTTT.

The gene calls are TRBV27 and TRBJ2-1; the D is unclear. Germline V lookup: CDR1 MNHEY, CDR2 SMNVEV (reference sequence). This CDR3 region has 11 residues. V lost 7 bases to trimming and J lost 8 bases, with 9 bases between them. The CDR3 loop is CASTPCDEQFF. The CDR3 coding sequence is TGTGCCAGCACCCCGTGTGATGAGCAGTTCTTC.

The rearrangement joins TRBV10-3 to TRBJ2-5, with TRBD2 identical over 10 bases. The CDR3 is 14 amino acids. With 6 bases clipped from V and 4 bases from J, the junction kept 5 bases outside the gene matches. Germline values: CDR1 ENHRY, CDR2 SYGVKD. The DNA of the CDR3 is TGTGCCATCAGGCCTAGCGGGGGTCTAGAGACCCAGTACTTC. Amino acids: CAIRPSGGLETQYF.

The CDR3 loop is CASSSGQGATNEKLFF. CDR3 nucleotide sequence: TGTGCCAGCAGCTCGGGACAGGGTGCAACTAATGAAAAACTGTTTTTT. This sequence joins TRBV5-6 and TRBJ1-4, with TRBD1 identical over 9 bases. With V trimmed by 3 bases and J by 0 bases, 3 bases remained unmatched. This CDR3 has 16 residues. Germline V gives CDR1 SGHDT, CDR2 YYEEEE.

In its sample, this clone was seen many times. Here the CDR3 reads CASSLGVDRGNQPQHF. The CDR3 DNA follows: TGTGCCAGCAGTTTGGGGGTAGACAGGGGCAATCAGCCCCAGCATTTT. V gene TRBV6-6 combines with J gene TRBJ1-5, with 7 bases lining up with TRBD1. Unmatched junction bases numbered 8, after V lost 4 bases and J lost 2 bases. Germline V lookup: CDR1 MNHNY, CDR2 SVGAGI (reference sequence). CDR3 length: 16 residues.

This clone was seen a few times. This chain joins TRBV4-1 and TRBJ2-7; TRBD1 aligns across 8 bases. V lost 1 base to trimming and J lost 5 bases; unmatched junction nucleotides: 10. This CDR3 comprises 16 residues. Germline CDR1 is MGHRA and CDR2 is YSYEKL. The DNA for the CDR3 is TGCGCCAGCAGCCAAGCATGGGGGGACAGGAGAAACGAGCAGTACTTC. Encoded protein: CASSQAWGDRRNEQYF.

This sequence joins TRBV20-1 and TRBJ1-1; no clear D. Germline lookup yields CDR1 DFQATT and CDR2 SNEGSKA (reference sequence). The germline V and J ends were trimmed by 3 bases and 8 bases, with 13 bases remaining between them. The CDR3 loop spans 12 amino acids. In nucleotides, the CDR3 is TGCAGTGCTAGTGAGGGAGGGAGGGAAGCTTTCTTT. This gives the protein CSASEGGREAFF.

The rearrangement uses TRBV7-9 and TRBJ2-4; TRBD2 agrees at 8 bases. Germline CDR1 and CDR2: SEHNR and FQNEAQ (reference sequence). V dropped 4 bases and J dropped 2; count of bases not matched to a gene: 13. The CDR3 has 18 amino acids. The DNA of the CDR3 is TGTGCCAGCAGCTCCCTCGGGGGGGGCCGCGGGACCAAAAACATTCAGTACTTC. Protein sequence: CASSSLGGGRGTKNIQYF.